This T cell receptor (beta chain) is drawn from a study of cytomegalovirus exposure and HLA in healthy donors. The PCR contained 60 Vbeta and 13 Jbeta primers. Clones were read by immunoSEQ multiplex PCR, and TCRdb kept only the in-frame ones, dropping some. The sample records roughly 120,000 clones, roughly four fifths being singletons. Germline loops: CDR1 SEHNR, CDR2 FQNEAQ (reference sequence). V was trimmed by 2 bases and J by 7 bases, leaving 16 bases between them. The CDR3 has 15 residues. The sample taken for sequencing was PBMCs. The clonotype was recovered from a man aged 50 or older in good health and CMV-seronegative. The rearrangement uses TRBV7-9 and TRBJ2-3; TRBD1 is a possible D gene (6 bases). DNA for the CDR3: TGTGCCAGCAGCTTATTTGGGGGCGAAGAATATACGCAGTATTTT. It is translated as CASSLFGGEEYTQYF.